The clone carrying this T cell receptor (beta chain) appeared a few times. These data belong to a study of blood T cell repertoires in COVID-19. At the level of the study: T cells, B-cell-depleted T cells, or PBMCs provided the cDNA or gDNA that served as material.

The CDR3 sequence is 15 residues long. V dropped 1 base and J dropped 5; count of bases not matched to a gene: 7. Germline CDR1 reads SGHVS; CDR2 reads FQNEAQ. Patients at the Seattle site were enrolled during active infection and followed longitudinally. TCRdb keeps only in-frame clones here, not all; method: immunoSEQ multiplex PCR. This table has some 290,000 clones, over 85% appearing once. The clonotype was recovered from a woman in her twenties or thirties with COVID-19, enrolled during active disease. The sequenced sample was peripheral blood. The chain is built from TRBV7-8 and TRBJ2-7; 8 nucleotides line up with TRBD2. The CDR3 nucleotides read TGTGCCAGCAGCTTAGAGGGCCGGCGGGGGGACGAGCAGTACTTC. The encoded protein is CASSLEGRRGDEQYF.